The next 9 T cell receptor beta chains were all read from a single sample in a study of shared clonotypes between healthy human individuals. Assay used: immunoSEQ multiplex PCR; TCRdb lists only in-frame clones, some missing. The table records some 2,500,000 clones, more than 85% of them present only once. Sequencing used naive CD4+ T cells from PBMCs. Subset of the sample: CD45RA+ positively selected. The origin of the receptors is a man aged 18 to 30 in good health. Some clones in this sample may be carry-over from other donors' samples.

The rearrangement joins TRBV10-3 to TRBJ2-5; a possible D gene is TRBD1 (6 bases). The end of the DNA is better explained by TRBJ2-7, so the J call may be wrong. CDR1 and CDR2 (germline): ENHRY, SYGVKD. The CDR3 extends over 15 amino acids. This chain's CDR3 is CAIRRQVSSPYEQYF. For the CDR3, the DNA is TGTGCCATCAGAAGACAGGTTTCCAGTCCCTACGAGCAGTACTTC.

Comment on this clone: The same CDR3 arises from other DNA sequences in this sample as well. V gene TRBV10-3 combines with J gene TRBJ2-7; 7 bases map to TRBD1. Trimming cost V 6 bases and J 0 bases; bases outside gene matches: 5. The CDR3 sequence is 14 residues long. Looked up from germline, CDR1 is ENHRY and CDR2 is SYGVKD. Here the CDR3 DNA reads TGTGCCATCAGCGTGACAGGGCCCTCCTACGAGCAGTACTTC. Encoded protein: CAISVTGPSYEQYF.

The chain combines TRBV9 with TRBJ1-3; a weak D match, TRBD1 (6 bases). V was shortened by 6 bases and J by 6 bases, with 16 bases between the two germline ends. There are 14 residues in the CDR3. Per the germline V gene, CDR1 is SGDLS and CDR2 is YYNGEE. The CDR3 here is CASNLQGVENTIYF. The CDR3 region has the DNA TGTGCCAGCAATTTACAGGGAGTCGAAAACACCATATATTTT. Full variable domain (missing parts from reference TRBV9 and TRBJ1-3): DSGVTQTPKHLITATGQRVTLRCSPRSGDLSVYWYQQSLDQGLQFLIQYYNGEERAKGNILERFSAQQFPDLHSELNLSSLELGDSALYFCASNLQGVENTIYFGEGSWLTVV.

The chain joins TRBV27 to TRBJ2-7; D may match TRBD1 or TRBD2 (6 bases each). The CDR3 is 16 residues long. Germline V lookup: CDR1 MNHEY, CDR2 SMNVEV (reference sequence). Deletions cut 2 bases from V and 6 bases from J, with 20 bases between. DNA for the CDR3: TGTGCCAGCAGTTTAAGGGTCGGGGGCCCGGAACGCGAGCAGTACTTC. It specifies CASSLRVGGPEREQYF.

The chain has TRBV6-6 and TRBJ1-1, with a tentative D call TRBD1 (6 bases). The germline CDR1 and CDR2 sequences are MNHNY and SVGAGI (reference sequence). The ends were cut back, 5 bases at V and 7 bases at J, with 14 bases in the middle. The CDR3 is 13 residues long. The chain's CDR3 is CASSTRDTGEAFF. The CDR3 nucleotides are TGTGCCAGCAGTACCCGGGACACGGGTGAAGCTTTCTTT.

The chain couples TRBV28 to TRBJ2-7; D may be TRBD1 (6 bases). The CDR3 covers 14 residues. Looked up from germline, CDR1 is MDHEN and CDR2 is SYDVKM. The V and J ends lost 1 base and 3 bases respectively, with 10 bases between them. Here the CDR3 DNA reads TGTGCCAGCAGTTTATCGGGGACACTCTACGAGCAGTACTTC. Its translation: CASSLSGTLYEQYF.

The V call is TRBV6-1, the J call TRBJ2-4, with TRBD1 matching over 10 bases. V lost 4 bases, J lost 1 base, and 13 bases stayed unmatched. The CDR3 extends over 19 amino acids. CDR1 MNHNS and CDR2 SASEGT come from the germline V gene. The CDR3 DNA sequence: TGTGCCAGCAGTGGGGCGGGGACAGGGGTTGGTATGGCCAAAAACATTCAGTACTTC. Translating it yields CASSGAGTGVGMAKNIQYF.

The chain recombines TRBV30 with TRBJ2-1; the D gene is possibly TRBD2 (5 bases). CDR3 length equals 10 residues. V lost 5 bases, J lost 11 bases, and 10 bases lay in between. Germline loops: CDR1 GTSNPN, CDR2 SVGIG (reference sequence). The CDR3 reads CAWGGAKQFF. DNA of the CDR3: TGTGCCTGGGGAGGTGCGAAGCAGTTCTTC.

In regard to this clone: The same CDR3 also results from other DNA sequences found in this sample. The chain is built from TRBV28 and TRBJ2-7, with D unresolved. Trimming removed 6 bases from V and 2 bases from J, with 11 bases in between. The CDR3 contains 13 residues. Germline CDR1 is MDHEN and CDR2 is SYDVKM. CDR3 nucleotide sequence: TGTGCCAGCAGCTTGACGGTAACCTACGAGCAGTACTTC. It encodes CASSLTVTYEQYF.